The 15 T cell receptor beta chains in this list originate from one sample, sequenced in a study of breast tumors, draining lymph nodes, adjacent tissues. Samples came from axillary lymph nodes draining the breast cancer. TCRdb re-analysed the multiplex PCR reads in MiXCR, keeping a single row per CDR3 protein. The sample yields 200,000 or so distinct CDR3 sequences, around 33% seen once. The sample comprised axillary lymph node tissue. All receptors come from a female donor with breast cancer. Some clones in this sample may be carry-over from other donors' samples.

This clonotype showed up many times. The rearrangement links TRBV2 to TRBJ2-1; D remains ambiguous. Germline-derived CDR1 and CDR2 are SNHLY and FYNNEI. The CDR3 is 12 amino acids. Trimming removed 3 bases at V and 4 bases at J, with 4 bases between. CDR3 sequence: CASSDSYNEQFF. The CDR3 coding sequence is TGTGCCAGCAGTGATTCGTACAATGAGCAGTTCTTC.

This chain joins TRBV11-2 and TRBJ2-7; a possible D gene is TRBD2 (7 bases). The CDR3 totals 14 residues. Germline loops: CDR1 SGHAT, CDR2 FQNNGV. Trimming removed 5 bases at V and 4 bases at J, with 15 bases between. The CDR3 reads CASSRGGAEYEQYF. CDR3 sequence (DNA): TGTGCCAGCAGCCGAGGGGGGGCCGAATACGAGCAGTACTTC.

This clonotype was found many times. The chain employs TRBV7-2 and TRBJ2-1, with D perhaps matching TRBD1 (5 bases). Germline CDR1 is SGHTA and CDR2 is FQGNSA. The CDR3 runs to 14 residues. The V gene lost 5 bases and the J gene lost 5 bases, with 13 bases spanning the gap. CDR3 protein: CASSPQGFDNEQFF. CDR3 DNA sequence: TGTGCCAGCAGCCCCCAGGGTTTCGACAATGAGCAGTTCTTC. Full variable domain (outside the CDR3, taken from reference TRBV7-2 and TRBJ2-1): GAGVSQSPSNKVTEKGKDVELRCDPISGHTALYWYRQSLGQGLEFLIYFQGNSAPDKSGLPSDRFSAERTGGSVSTLTIQRTQQEDSAVYLCASSPQGFDNEQFFGPGTRLTVL.

This clonotype has a single count. The J gene is TRBJ1-2, the V gene TRBV11-3; 9 bases fit TRBD1. The CDR3 is made up of 17 amino acids. Trimming took 4 bases from V and 4 from J; bases not matched to a gene: 13. Germline CDR1 SGHNT, CDR2 YENEEA. DNA for the CDR3: TGTGCCAGCAGCTCGGGACAGGGAGGGACAGGGTTCTATGGCTACACCTTC. This sequence encodes CASSSGQGGTGFYGYTF.

The table lists this clonotype with many counts. The chain is built from TRBV7-3 and TRBJ2-2; D gene ambiguous. Per the germline V gene, CDR1 is SGHTA and CDR2 is FQGTGA. V was clipped by 6 bases and J by 1 base, with 6 bases between them. The CDR3 extends over 13 amino acids. DNA for the CDR3: TGTGCCAGCAGTGGGCAGAACACCGGGGAGCTGTTTTTT. Amino acids: CASSGQNTGELFF.

This clonotype has at least ten counts. The V call is TRBV20-1, the J call TRBJ2-5; 7 bases map to TRBD1. The CDR3 totals 13 residues. V lost 4 bases, J lost 4 bases, and 6 bases stayed unmatched. CDR1 is DFQATT, CDR2 SNEGSKA, per germline (reference sequence). In DNA, the CDR3 is TGCAGTGCTAAAGGGACAGCTGCAGAGACCCAGTACTTC. It is translated as CSAKGTAAETQYF.

The chain links TRBV20-1 to TRBJ2-5; weak D call: TRBD2 (6 bases). Germline values: CDR1 DFQATT, CDR2 SNEGSKA (reference sequence). V was pared by 6 bases and J by 5 bases, with 22 bases between. The CDR3 runs 15 residues. As DNA, the CDR3 is TGCAGTGCGACCGAGGGAGGACAACTTGGGGAGACCCAGTACTTC. Its translation is CSATEGGQLGETQYF.

Many counts were recorded for this clonotype. The V gene is TRBV6-1, the J gene TRBJ2-7, with D tentatively TRBD2 (5 bases). V was trimmed by 5 bases and J by 6 bases, leaving 17 bases between them. Germline loops: CDR1 MNHNS, CDR2 SASEGT. The CDR3 contains 14 residues. Here the CDR3 DNA reads TGTGCCAGCAGTAGTATCGACAAGGAGGCCGAGCAGTACTTC. Translated: CASSSIDKEAEQYF.

The chain is built from TRBV19 and TRBJ1-4, with a possible D match to TRBD1 (5 bases). The CDR3 length is 15 residues. Germline assignment: CDR1 LNHDA and CDR2 SQIVND (reference sequence). Trimming removed 6 bases at V and 6 bases at J, with 17 bases between. The CDR3 region has the DNA TGTGCCAGTAGGCAAGCGGGACCTGAGGATGAAAAACTGTTTTTT. Encoded protein: CASRQAGPEDEKLFF.

The CDR3 loop reads CASTGLAGGYTF. DNA for the CDR3: TGTGCCAGTACCGGACTAGCGGGGGGTTACACCTTC. The chain is built from TRBV7-9 and TRBJ1-2, with D possibly being TRBD1 (5 bases). This CDR3 is built from 12 residues. Germline V CDR1 and CDR2: SEHNR, FQNEAQ (reference sequence). V was trimmed by 9 bases and J by 11 bases, leaving 19 bases between them.

This clonotype was seen at least ten times. The rearrangement uses TRBV28 and TRBJ2-5; the match to TRBD2 covers 14 bases. V lost 5 bases to trimming and J lost 3 bases; unmatched junction nucleotides: 14. The CDR3 runs to 19 residues. CDR1 is MDHEN, CDR2 SYDVKM, per germline. The CDR3 DNA reads TGTGCCAGCAGTAACACCCCGGGACTAGCGGGAGAATGGGAAGAGACCCAGTACTTC. Protein product: CASSNTPGLAGEWEETQYF. Filled out from reference TRBV28 and TRBJ2-5, the complete variable domain reads DVKVTQSSRYLVKRTGEKVFLECVQDMDHENMFWYRQDPGLGLRLIYFSYDVKMKEKGDIPEGYSVSREKKERFSLILESASTNQTSMYLCASSNTPGLAGEWEETQYFGPGTRLLVL.

Remarks on this clonotype: A read error may produce the germline difference seen at one junction end. V usage is TRBV27 and J usage is TRBJ2-2; TRBD1 agrees at 10 bases. Germline loops: CDR1 MNHEY, CDR2 SMNVEV (reference sequence). This CDR3 comprises 18 residues. CDR3: CASSLSQGTGVNTGELFF. CDR3 bases: TGCGCCAGCAGTTTATCGCAAGGGACAGGGGTAAACACCGGGGAGCTGTTTTTT.

Many counts were recorded for this clonotype. V and J are TRBV18 and TRBJ2-7; D remains unclear. Germline CDR1 reads KGHSH; CDR2 reads LQKENI. V gave up 2 bases and J gave up 6 bases, with 17 bases separating them. The CDR3 has 15 amino acids. CDR3 in amino acids: CASSPIQDPTIEQYF. In DNA, the CDR3 is TGTGCCAGCTCACCAATTCAGGACCCGACGATCGAGCAGTACTTC.

For this clonotype: A much larger clone lies a single base off, so this may be a read error. The chain is built from TRBV14 and TRBJ2-1; TRBD2 agrees at 7 bases. CDR3 size: 18 residues. Germline V gene data show CDR1 as SGHDN and CDR2 as FVKESK. For the CDR3, the DNA is TGTGCCAGCAGCCCCCGAATACTAGCGCTTCAATCCTACAATGAGCGGTTCTTC. Translated: CASSPRILALQSYNERFF. The complete variable domain, with remaining parts taken from reference TRBV14 and TRBJ2-1, reads EAGVTQFPSHSVIEKGQTVTLRCDPISGHDNLYWYRRVMGKEIKFLLHFVKESKQDESGMPNNRFLAERTGGTYSTLKVQPAELEDSGVYFCASSPRILALQSYNERFFGPGTRLTVL.

On this clonotype itself: As the CDR3 is not closed by the conserved phenylalanine or tryptophan, this likely results from a read error. The chain couples TRBV6-2 or TRBV6-3 to TRBJ1-2; maybe TRBD1 (5 bases). This CDR3 contains 13 residues. CDR1 and CDR2 (germline): MNHEY, SVGEGT. The ends were cut back, 4 bases at V and 6 bases at J, with 12 bases in the middle. CDR3 in DNA: TGTGCCAGCAGTTCTGGCAGGGTCGATGGCTACACCTAC. This translates into CASSSGRVDGYTY.